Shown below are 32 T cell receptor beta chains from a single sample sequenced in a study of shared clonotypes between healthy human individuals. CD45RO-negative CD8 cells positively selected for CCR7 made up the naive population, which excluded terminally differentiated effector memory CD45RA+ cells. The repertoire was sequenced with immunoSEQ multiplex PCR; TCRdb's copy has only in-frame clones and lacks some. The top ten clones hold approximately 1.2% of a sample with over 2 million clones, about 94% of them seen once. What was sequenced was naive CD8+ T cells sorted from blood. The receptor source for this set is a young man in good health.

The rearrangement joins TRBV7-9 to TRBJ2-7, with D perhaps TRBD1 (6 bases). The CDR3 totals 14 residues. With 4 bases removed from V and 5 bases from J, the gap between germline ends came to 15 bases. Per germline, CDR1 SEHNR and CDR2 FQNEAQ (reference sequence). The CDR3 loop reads CASSWPGQINEQYF. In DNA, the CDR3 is TGTGCCAGCAGCTGGCCCGGACAGATCAACGAGCAGTACTTC.

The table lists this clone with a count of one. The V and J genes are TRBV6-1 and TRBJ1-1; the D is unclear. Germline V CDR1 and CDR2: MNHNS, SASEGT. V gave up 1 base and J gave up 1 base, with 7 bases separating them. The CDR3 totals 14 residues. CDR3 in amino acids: CASSEVSKNTEAFF. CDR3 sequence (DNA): TGTGCCAGCAGTGAAGTTTCGAAGAACACTGAAGCTTTCTTT.

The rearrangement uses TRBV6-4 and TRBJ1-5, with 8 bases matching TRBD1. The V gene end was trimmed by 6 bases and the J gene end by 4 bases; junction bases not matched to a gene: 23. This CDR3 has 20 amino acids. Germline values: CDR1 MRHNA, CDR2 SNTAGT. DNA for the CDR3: TGTGCCAGCAGCGCCCGGGACAGGACCCGTTTTGGACCAACTAATCAGCCCCAGCATTTT. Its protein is CASSARDRTRFGPTNQPQHF.

The CDR3 DNA reads as TGTGCCAGCACCCTAGCGGGAGAGGGGGTCAATGAGCAGTTCTTC. This codes for CASTLAGEGVNEQFF. The chain employs TRBV6-5 and TRBJ2-1, with 10 bases aligning to TRBD2. Germline V gene sequence: CDR1 MNHEY, CDR2 SVGAGI. CDR3 length equals 15 residues. The J segment lost 6 bases and the V segment lost 7 bases, leaving 9 bases of the junction unmatched.

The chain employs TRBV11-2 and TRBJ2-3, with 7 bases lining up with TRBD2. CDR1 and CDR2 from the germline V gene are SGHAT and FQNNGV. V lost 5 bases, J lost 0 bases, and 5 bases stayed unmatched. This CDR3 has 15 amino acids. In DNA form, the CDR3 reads TGTGCCAGCAGCCCCGGGACTATTAGCACAGATACGCAGTATTTT. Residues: CASSPGTISTDTQYF.

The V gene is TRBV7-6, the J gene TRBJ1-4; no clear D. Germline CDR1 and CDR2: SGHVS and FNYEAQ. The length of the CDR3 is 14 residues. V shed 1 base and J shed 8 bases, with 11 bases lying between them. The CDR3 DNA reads TGTGCCAGCAGCTTAGGTCCGAACGGGGAAAAACTGTTTTTT. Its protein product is CASSLGPNGEKLFF.

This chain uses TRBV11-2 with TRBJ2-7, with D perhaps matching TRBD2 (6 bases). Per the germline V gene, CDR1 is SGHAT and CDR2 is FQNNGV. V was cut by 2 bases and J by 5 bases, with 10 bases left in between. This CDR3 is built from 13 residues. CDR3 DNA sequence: TGTGCCAGCAGCTTACGGCGGGGCCACGAGCAGTACTTC. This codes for CASSLRRGHEQYF.

CDR3 region: CASSYPSTDPYEQYF. CDR3 DNA sequence: TGTGCCAGCAGCTACCCTTCGACGGACCCCTACGAGCAGTACTTC. The chain has TRBV7-9 and TRBJ2-7; D unresolved. The CDR3 covers 15 residues. Trimming left V 4 bases short and J 2 bases short, with 15 bases between. Germline V gives CDR1 SEHNR, CDR2 FQNEAQ (reference sequence).

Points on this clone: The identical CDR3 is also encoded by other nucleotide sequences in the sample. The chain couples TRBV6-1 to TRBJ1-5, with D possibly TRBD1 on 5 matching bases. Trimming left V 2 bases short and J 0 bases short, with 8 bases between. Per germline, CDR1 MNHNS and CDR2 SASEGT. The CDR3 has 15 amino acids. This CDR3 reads CASSEWGISNQPQHF. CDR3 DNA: TGTGCCAGCAGTGAATGGGGGATTAGCAATCAGCCCCAGCATTTT.

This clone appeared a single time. CDR3 sequence (DNA): TGCGCCAGCAGCCCCAAGTGGGAGGGAGGGAATGAGCAGTTCTTC. This encodes CASSPKWEGGNEQFF. The chain has TRBV5-1 and TRBJ2-1; 7 bases are shared with TRBD2. V gave up 4 bases and J gave up 7 bases; unmatched junction bases: 11. CDR1 is SGHRS, CDR2 YFSETQ, per germline. The CDR3 totals 15 residues.

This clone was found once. For the CDR3, the DNA is TGCGCCAGCAGCCACACAGGGATAAGTTTCGCTGAAGCTTTCTTT. Translating gives CASSHTGISFAEAFF. The chain employs TRBV5-1 and TRBJ1-1, with a possible D match to TRBD1 (6 bases). Deletions cut 4 bases from V and 6 bases from J, with 19 bases between. The germline gives CDR1 SGHRS, CDR2 YFSETQ. This CDR3 has 15 amino acids.

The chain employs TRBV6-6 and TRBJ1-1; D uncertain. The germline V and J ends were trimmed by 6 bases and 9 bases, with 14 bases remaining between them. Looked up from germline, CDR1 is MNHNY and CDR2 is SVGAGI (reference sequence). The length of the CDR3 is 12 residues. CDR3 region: CASSLDDMQAFF. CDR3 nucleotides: TGTGCCAGCAGCCTAGACGATATGCAAGCTTTCTTT.

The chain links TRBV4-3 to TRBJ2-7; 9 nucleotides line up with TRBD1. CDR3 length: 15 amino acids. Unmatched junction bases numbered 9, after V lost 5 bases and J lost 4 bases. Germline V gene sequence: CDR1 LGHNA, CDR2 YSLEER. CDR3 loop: CASSETGTGSYEQYF. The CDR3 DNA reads TGCGCCAGCAGCGAAACCGGGACAGGGAGTTACGAGCAGTACTTC.

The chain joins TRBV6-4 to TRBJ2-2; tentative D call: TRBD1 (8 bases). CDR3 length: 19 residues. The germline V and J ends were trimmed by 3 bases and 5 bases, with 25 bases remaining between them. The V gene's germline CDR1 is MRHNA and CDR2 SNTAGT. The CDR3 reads CASSEGGLTGERGTGELFF. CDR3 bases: TGTGCCAGCAGTGAGGGAGGGCTGACAGGGGAACGGGGGACCGGGGAGCTGTTTTTT.

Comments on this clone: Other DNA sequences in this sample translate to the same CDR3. The DNA for the CDR3 is TGTGCCAGCAGCGTAGGTGGCAGCAACTACGAGCAGTACTTC. The encoded protein is CASSVGGSNYEQYF. This chain connects TRBV9 to TRBJ2-7; D is undetermined. The CDR3 sequence is 14 residues long. Trimming shortened V by 0 bases and J by 3 bases, and 10 bases separated the two germline ends. Germline CDR1 SGDLS, CDR2 YYNGEE.

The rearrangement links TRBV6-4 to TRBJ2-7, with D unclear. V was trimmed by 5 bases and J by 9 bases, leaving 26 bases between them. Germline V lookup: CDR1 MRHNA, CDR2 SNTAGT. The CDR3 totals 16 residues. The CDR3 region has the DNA TGTGCCAGCAGTTATACGGCTACCGAACAGCCGCCAACGCAGTACTTC. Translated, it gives CASSYTATEQPPTQYF.

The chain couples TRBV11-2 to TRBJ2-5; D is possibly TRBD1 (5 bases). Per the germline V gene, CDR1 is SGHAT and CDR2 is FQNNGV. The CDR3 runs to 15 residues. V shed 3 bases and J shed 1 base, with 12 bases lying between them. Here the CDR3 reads CASSFSSRAQETQYF. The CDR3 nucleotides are TGTGCCAGCAGCTTTTCGAGCAGGGCCCAAGAGACCCAGTACTTC.

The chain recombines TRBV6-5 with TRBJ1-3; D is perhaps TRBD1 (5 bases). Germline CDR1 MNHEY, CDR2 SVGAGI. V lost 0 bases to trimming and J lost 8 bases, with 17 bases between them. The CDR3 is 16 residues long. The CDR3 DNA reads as TGTGCCAGCAGTTACTCTAGGGGAGCTCGAGATGACACCATATATTTT. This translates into CASSYSRGARDDTIYF.

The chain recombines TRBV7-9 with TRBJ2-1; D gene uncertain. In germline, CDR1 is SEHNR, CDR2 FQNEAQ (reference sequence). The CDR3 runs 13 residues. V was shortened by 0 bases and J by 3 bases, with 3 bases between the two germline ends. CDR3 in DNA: TGTGCCAGCAGCTTAGCAGACTACAATGAGCAGTTCTTC. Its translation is CASSLADYNEQFF.

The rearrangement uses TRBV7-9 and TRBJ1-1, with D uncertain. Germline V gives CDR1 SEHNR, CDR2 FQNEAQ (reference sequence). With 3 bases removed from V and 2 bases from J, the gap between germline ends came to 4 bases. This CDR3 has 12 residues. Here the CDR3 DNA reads TGTGCCAGCAGCTTCAGCAACACTGAAGCTTTCTTT. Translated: CASSFSNTEAFF.

This chain's CDR3 is CASRYRGITEAFF. The CDR3 DNA follows: TGTGCCAGCCGATACAGGGGGATCACTGAAGCTTTCTTT. The rearrangement uses TRBV28 and TRBJ1-1; the match to TRBD1 covers 8 bases. V was pared by 8 bases and J by 4 bases, with 6 bases of the junction left unmatched. Per the germline V gene, CDR1 is MDHEN and CDR2 is SYDVKM. The CDR3 is 13 residues long.

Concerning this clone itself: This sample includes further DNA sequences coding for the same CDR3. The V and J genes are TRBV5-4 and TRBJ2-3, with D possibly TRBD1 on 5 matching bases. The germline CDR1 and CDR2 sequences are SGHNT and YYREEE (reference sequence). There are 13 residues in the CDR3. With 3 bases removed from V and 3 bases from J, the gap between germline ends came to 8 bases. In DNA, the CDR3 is TGTGCCAGCAGCTCCCAGGGAACAGATACGCAGTATTTT. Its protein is CASSSQGTDTQYF. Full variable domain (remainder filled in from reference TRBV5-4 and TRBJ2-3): ETGVTQSPTHLIKTRGQQVTLRCSSQSGHNTVSWYQQALGQGPQFIFQYYREEENGRGNFPPRFSGLQFPNYSSELNVNALELDDSALYLCASSSQGTDTQYFGPGTRLTVL.

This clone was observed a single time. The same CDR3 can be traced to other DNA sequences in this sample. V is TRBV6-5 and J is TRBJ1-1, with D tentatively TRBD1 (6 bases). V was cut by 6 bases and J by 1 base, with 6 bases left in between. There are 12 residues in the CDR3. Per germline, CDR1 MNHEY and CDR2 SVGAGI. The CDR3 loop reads CASRTGNTEAFF. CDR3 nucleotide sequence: TGTGCCAGCAGGACAGGGAACACTGAAGCTTTCTTT.

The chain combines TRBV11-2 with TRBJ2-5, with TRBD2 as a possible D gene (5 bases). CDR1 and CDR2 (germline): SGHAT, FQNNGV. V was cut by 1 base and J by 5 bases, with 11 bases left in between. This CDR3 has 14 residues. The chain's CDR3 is CASSLVGSLETQYF. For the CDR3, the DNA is TGTGCCAGCAGCTTAGTAGGGAGCCTGGAGACCCAGTACTTC.

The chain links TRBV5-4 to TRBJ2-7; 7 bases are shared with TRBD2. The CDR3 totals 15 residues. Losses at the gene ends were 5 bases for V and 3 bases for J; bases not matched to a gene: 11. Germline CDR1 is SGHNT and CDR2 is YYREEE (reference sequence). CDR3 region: CASRLSLGGGYEQYF. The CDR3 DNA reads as TGTGCCAGCAGACTATCCCTGGGGGGGGGCTACGAGCAGTACTTC.

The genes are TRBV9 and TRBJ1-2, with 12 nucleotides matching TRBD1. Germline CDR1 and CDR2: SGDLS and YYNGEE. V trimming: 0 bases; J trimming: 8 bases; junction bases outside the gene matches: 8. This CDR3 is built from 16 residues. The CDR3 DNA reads TGTGCCAGCAGCGTAGCGCCGGGACAGGGGGCGTTGGGCTACACCTTC. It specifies CASSVAPGQGALGYTF.

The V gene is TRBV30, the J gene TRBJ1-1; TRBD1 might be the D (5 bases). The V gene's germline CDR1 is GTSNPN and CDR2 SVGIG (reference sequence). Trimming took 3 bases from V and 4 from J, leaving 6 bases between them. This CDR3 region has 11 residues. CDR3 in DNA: TGTGCCTGGAGGGGGCCCACTGAAGCTTTCTTT. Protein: CAWRGPTEAFF.

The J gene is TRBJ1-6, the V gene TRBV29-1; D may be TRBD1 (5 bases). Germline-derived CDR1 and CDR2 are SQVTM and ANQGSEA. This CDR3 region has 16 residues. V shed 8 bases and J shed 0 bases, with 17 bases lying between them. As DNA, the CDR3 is TGCAGCCCGATCAGGGACCCAAGCTCCTATAATTCACCCCTCCACTTT. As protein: CSPIRDPSSYNSPLHF.

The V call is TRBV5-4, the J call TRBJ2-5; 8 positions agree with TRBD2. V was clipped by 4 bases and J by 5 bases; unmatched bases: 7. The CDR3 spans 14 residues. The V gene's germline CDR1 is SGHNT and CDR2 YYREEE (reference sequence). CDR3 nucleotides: TGTGCCAGCAGCCCCGGGGGGGCGGATGAGACCCAGTACTTC. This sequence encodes CASSPGGADETQYF.

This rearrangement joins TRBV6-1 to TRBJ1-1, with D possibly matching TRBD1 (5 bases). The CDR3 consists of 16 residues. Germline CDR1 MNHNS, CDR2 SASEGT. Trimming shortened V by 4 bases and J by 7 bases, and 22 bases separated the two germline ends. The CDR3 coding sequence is TGTGCCAGCAGTGGCCGGGACGGGGCCGGTTTAAGTGAAGCTTTCTTT. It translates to CASSGRDGAGLSEAFF.

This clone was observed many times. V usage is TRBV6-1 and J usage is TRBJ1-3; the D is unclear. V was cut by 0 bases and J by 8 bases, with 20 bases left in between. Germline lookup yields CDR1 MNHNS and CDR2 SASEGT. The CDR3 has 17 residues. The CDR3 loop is CASSEATRPRPGDTIYF. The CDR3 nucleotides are TGTGCCAGCAGTGAAGCAACAAGGCCCCGTCCTGGGGACACCATATATTTT.

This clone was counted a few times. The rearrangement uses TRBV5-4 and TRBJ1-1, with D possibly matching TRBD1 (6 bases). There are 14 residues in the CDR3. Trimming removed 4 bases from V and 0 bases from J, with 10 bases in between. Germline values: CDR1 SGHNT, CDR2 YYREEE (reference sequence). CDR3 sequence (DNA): TGTGCCAGCAGCGTAGGGGGATTGAACACTGAAGCTTTCTTT. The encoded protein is CASSVGGLNTEAFF. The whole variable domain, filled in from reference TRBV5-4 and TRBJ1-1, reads ETGVTQSPTHLIKTRGQQVTLRCSSQSGHNTVSWYQQALGQGPQFIFQYYREEENGRGNFPPRFSGLQFPNYSSELNVNALELDDSALYLCASSVGGLNTEAFFGQGTRLTVV.